The 9 T cell receptor beta chains below all came from one sample that was sequenced in a study of CD8 T cells in ankylosing spondylitis. One entry per CDR3 protein results from TCRdb running MiXCR on the 5' RACE reads. Of about 250,000 distinct CDR3 sequences listed, 10% to 13% are singletons. The material sequenced was blood, either unsorted or a sorted T cell fraction (not recorded which). The receptors originated from a male donor with ankylosing spondylitis or in good health (not recorded which).

There are many counts of this clonotype. This chain uses TRBV6-4 with TRBJ2-1; possibly TRBD2 for D (5 bases). The V and J ends lost 4 bases and 8 bases respectively, with 18 bases between them. The CDR3 loop spans 15 amino acids. Germline lookup yields CDR1 MRHNA and CDR2 SNTAGT. The CDR3, as DNA: TGTGCCAGCAGTGTACAGTCCGGGTCGGGGTATGAGCAGTTCTTC. It translates to CASSVQSGSGYEQFF.

Ten or more counts support this clonotype. V and J are TRBV7-2 and TRBJ1-5; a possible D gene is TRBD1 (5 bases). In germline, CDR1 is SGHTA, CDR2 FQGNSA. Trimming took 1 base from V and 6 from J, leaving 10 bases between them. The CDR3 is 14 residues long. As DNA, the CDR3 is TGTGCCAGCAGCTTAGGTCGGGGGGGTCAGCCCCAGCATTTT. Translating it yields CASSLGRGGQPQHF.

This clonotype was recorded at least ten times. This chain connects TRBV3-1 to TRBJ1-2; no clear D gene. This CDR3 is 13 amino acids long. Germline CDR1 LGHDT, CDR2 YNNKEL (reference sequence). Trimming pared 4 bases from V and 8 bases from J, leaving 14 bases between. This CDR3 is CASSPDHTGGYTF. CDR3 DNA: TGTGCCAGCAGCCCCGACCACACGGGAGGCTACACCTTC.

This clonotype was recorded at least ten times. The CDR3 region has the DNA TGTGCCAGCAGTGACCCGACAGGGTCCTACGAGCAGTACTTC. It translates to CASSDPTGSYEQYF. The chain couples TRBV2 to TRBJ2-7; 7 bases align to TRBD1. Germline assignment: CDR1 SNHLY and CDR2 FYNNEI. J was trimmed by 1 base and V by 3 bases; bases with no gene match: 3. The CDR3 spans 14 residues.

Comment on this clonotype: Being one base from a much bigger clone, this may be a read error. The chain couples TRBV5-6 to TRBJ2-2; D is uncertain. V shed 7 bases and J shed 0 bases, with 19 bases lying between them. The CDR3 runs 17 residues. The germline CDR1 and CDR2 sequences are SGHDT and YYEEEE. The CDR3 DNA follows: TGTGCCAGCGGCTCCAGTCGACTGCGTTCGAACACCGGGGAGCTGTTTTTT. This gives the protein CASGSSRLRSNTGELFF.

This clonotype was seen at least ten times. The chain carries TRBV5-4 and TRBJ2-7; D unclear. This CDR3 has 14 residues. CDR1 and CDR2 (germline): SGHNT, YYREEE (reference sequence). Trimming removed 0 bases from V and 0 bases from J, with 7 bases in between. CDR3 sequence (DNA): TGTGCCAGCAGCTTGGAACAGAGCTCCTACGAGCAGTACTTC. This translates into CASSLEQSSYEQYF.

The table lists this clonotype with many counts. CDR3 coding DNA: TGCAGCGCTCGGGGAGCGGGGGACGGAGTAAGGTACAATGAGCAGTTCTTC. Its protein is CSARGAGDGVRYNEQFF. J is TRBJ2-1 and V is TRBV29-1; 8 nucleotides line up with TRBD2. The germline V gene encodes CDR1 SQVTM and CDR2 ANQGSEA. The CDR3 spans 17 residues. Trimming at V came to 7 bases and at J to 4 bases, leaving 18 bases not matched to a gene.

The chain employs TRBV27 and TRBJ1-6; possible D gene TRBD1, 5 bases. The germline CDR1 and CDR2 sequences are MNHEY and SMNVEV (reference sequence). This CDR3 is 15 amino acids long. V was shortened by 5 bases and J by 7 bases, with 15 bases between the two germline ends. Here the CDR3 DNA reads TGTGCCAGCAGTCCGCGGGACTCACAAAATTCACCCCTCCACTTT. Encoded protein: CASSPRDSQNSPLHF.

This clonotype was found a few times. The chain links TRBV9 to TRBJ1-5; the D gene is possibly TRBD1 (5 bases). Germline lookup yields CDR1 SGDLS and CDR2 YYNGEE. The CDR3 has 14 residues. Trimming removed 7 bases at V and 1 base at J, with 12 bases between. In nucleotides, the CDR3 is TGTGCCAGCGGAAGACAGTCCAGCAATCAGCCCCAGCATTTT. It encodes CASGRQSSNQPQHF. Looking up the rest from reference TRBV9 and TRBJ1-5 gives the full variable domain: DSGVTQTPKHLITATGQRVTLRCSPRSGDLSVYWYQQSLDQGLQFLIQYYNGEERAKGNILERFSAQQFPDLHSELNLSSLELGDSALYFCASGRQSSNQPQHFGDGTRLSIL.